The sequence of this T cell receptor (beta chain) was determined in a study of T cells in Graves' hyperthyroidism and ophthalmopathy. Findings and limits, study-wide: Median prediction lead before ophthalmopathy onset was 5 to 7.5 months with the model.

RNA transcripts were the template for amplifying TCR beta CDR3 regions. A set of HTBI primers served as the primers for a first-round RT-PCR of the TCR CDR3. TCRdb processed the multiplex PCR reads anew with MiXCR; each CDR3 protein has one entry. Of roughly 720,000 distinct CDR3 sequences listed, 15% to 20% are singletons. Comments on this clonotype: The antigen is not known.

With 0 bases removed from V and 8 bases from J, the gap between germline ends came to 12 bases. The CDR3 is made up of 14 amino acids. The germline V gene has CDR1 SGHTA and CDR2 FQGTGA. This clonotype originated in a man aged 45 to 65 with Graves' hyperthyroidism. The chain recombines TRBV7-3 with TRBJ2-3; no definite D call. Material: blood. The CDR3 DNA reads as TGTGCCAGCAGCTTAACGTTTGAACCAGCTACGCAGTATTTT. Translated, it gives CASSLTFEPATQYF.